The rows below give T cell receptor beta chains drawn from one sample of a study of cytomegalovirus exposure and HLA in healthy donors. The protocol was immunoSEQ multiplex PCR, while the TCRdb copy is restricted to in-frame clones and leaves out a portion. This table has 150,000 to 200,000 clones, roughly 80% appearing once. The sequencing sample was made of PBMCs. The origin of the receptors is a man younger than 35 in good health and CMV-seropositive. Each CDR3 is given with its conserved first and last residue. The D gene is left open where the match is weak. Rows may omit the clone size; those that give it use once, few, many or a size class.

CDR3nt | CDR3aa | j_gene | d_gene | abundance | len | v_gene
TGCGCCAGCAGCTCGGGACTAGCGGGAGACGAGCAGTACTTC | CASSSGLAGDEQYF | TRBJ2-7 | TRBD2 | NA | 14 | TRBV5-1
TGTGCCAGCAGTAAGGACAGATTGGCCCAGCCCCAGCATTTT | CASSKDRLAQPQHF | TRBJ1-5 | NA | NA | 14 | TRBV6-1
TGTGCCAGCAGCATTACAGCGGGGCGAATGTCCTACGAGCAGTACTTC | CASSITAGRMSYEQYF | TRBJ2-7 | TRBD2 | NA | 16 | TRBV2
TGTGCCAGCAGGTCCGGGACAGCGAGTTCACCCCTCCACTTT | CASRSGTASSPLHF | TRBJ1-6 | TRBD1 | NA | 14 | TRBV7-2
TGTGCCAGCAGCTTACCGAGGGGGACCAAAAACATTCAGTACTTC | CASSLPRGTKNIQYF | TRBJ2-4 | NA | NA | 15 | TRBV7-9
TGTGCCAGCGGAACCGTTCCGGGACAGGGGTTTGGTGGCTACACCTTC | CASGTVPGQGFGGYTF | TRBJ1-2 | TRBD1 | NA | 16 | TRBV28
TGTGCCACCAGCAGGTGGGAGGCGAGCACAGATACGCAGTATTTT | CATSRWEASTDTQYF | TRBJ2-3 | NA | NA | 15 | TRBV15
TGTGCCAGCAGCCACACAAACAACGTCCTGACTTTC | CASSHTNNVLTF | TRBJ2-6 | NA | few | 12 | TRBV4-2
TGTGCCAGCAGTTTTACTAGCGGGATCTACGAGCAGTACTTC | CASSFTSGIYEQYF | TRBJ2-7 | TRBD2 | NA | 14 | TRBV28
TGCGCCAGTCGAGTTGGGGTTCCGGGTCTGGGGGCTAGAGAGACCCAGTACTTC | CASRVGVPGLGARETQYF | TRBJ2-5 | NA | NA | 18 | TRBV5-1
TGTGCCAGCAGTCCGCCAGGACAGTTAGCTAACTATGGCTACACCTTC | CASSPPGQLANYGYTF | TRBJ1-2 | NA | NA | 16 | TRBV28
TGTGCCAGCAGTGGCGGTACTAGCGGGAGATCTAGCAATGAGCAGTTCTTC | CASSGGTSGRSSNEQFF | TRBJ2-1 | TRBD2 | few | 17 | TRBV2
TGTGCCAGCAGCGACACCCGAGGGAGGGATACGCAGTATTTT | CASSDTRGRDTQYF | TRBJ2-3 | NA | NA | 14 | TRBV7-9
TGTGCCAGCACCTCCGGCGGGGTGTACGTAAATAACTATGGCTACACCTTC | CASTSGGVYVNNYGYTF | TRBJ1-2 | NA | NA | 17 | TRBV28
TGTGCCAGCAGTGAAACCCCGACAGGGTCTGGCTACCCCTTC | CASSETPTGSGYPF | TRBJ1-2 | TRBD1 | NA | 14 | TRBV6-1
TGTGCCAGAAGTCAAAGCCTATCACAGGGCCAGCCCCAGCATTTT | CARSQSLSQGQPQHF | TRBJ1-5 | NA | NA | 15 | TRBV5-3
TGTGCCAGCAGATGGGGACAGGGGGGGGATGGACCCCTCCACTTT | CASRWGQGGDGPLHF | TRBJ1-6 | TRBD1 | few | 15 | TRBV5-5
TGTGCCAGCAGCCAGCAGAGGGAAGGGCTTCGGGCTAATGAAAAACTGTTTTTT | CASSQQREGLRANEKLFF | TRBJ1-4 | NA | NA | 18 | TRBV4-2
TGTGCCAGCAGCCCCGCGACTAGCGGAACCTACGAGCAGTACTTC | CASSPATSGTYEQYF | TRBJ2-7 | TRBD2 | few | 15 | TRBV5-4
TGTGCCAGCAGAGATGGGACAGACTCCGAGCAGTACTTC | CASRDGTDSEQYF | TRBJ2-7 | TRBD1 | NA | 13 | TRBV2
TGTGCCAGCAGGCCCGGGACTAGCGATCGGACAGATACGCAGTATTTT | CASRPGTSDRTDTQYF | TRBJ2-3 | TRBD2 | NA | 16 | TRBV6-6
TGTGCCAGCAGCGAGTTGAGGAATTCACCCCTCCACTTT | CASSELRNSPLHF | TRBJ1-6 | NA | once | 13 | TRBV25-1
TGTGCCAGCAGTTTACAGGGTGGATTATATAGCAATCAGCCCCAGCATTTT | CASSLQGGLYSNQPQHF | TRBJ1-5 | NA | once | 17 | TRBV28
TGTGCCACCGCACATCTCTCTGGGGCCAACGTCCTGACTTTC | CATAHLSGANVLTF | TRBJ2-6 | NA | NA | 14 | TRBV19
TGTGCCAGCACCCGGGACATAGGCCATGAGCAGTTCTTC | CASTRDIGHEQFF | TRBJ2-1 | NA | NA | 13 | TRBV2
TGTGCCAGCAGCCCGGTCGAGGCTTTCTTT | CASSPVEAFF | TRBJ1-1 | NA | NA | 10 | TRBV7-8
TGTGCCACCAGCAGAGATAACCCGACAGCCCACACAGATACGCAGTATTTT | CATSRDNPTAHTDTQYF | TRBJ2-3 | NA | few | 17 | TRBV15
TGCGCCAGCAGTCCCTCGGGGGGGAGCAAGCAGTTCTTC | CASSPSGGSKQFF | TRBJ2-1 | TRBD2 | NA | 13 | TRBV10-1
TGTGCCAGCAGCTTTCTAGTAGTCACGGATCGCTCCTACGAGCAGTACTTC | CASSFLVVTDRSYEQYF | TRBJ2-7 | NA | few | 17 | TRBV7-8
TGCGCCAGCAGCCAACAAATTGGGACAGACAATGAGCAGTTCTTC | CASSQQIGTDNEQFF | TRBJ2-1 | TRBD1 | NA | 15 | TRBV5-1
TGTGCCTCCCGGGGACAGCCCACCGGGGAGCTGTTTTTT | CASRGQPTGELFF | TRBJ2-2 | TRBD1 | NA | 13 | TRBV30
TGCGCCAGCAGGGGTCCGGGCTCCTACAATGAGCAGTTCTTC | CASRGPGSYNEQFF | TRBJ2-1 | NA | NA | 14 | TRBV5-1
TGCGCCAGCAGTTCGACAGGGGGCGCGACAGATACGCAGTATTTT | CASSSTGGATDTQYF | TRBJ2-3 | TRBD1 | few | 15 | TRBV5-1
TGTGCCAGTAGGACGACAGGGGAGGCGGAGACCCAGTACTTC | CASRTTGEAETQYF | TRBJ2-5 | TRBD1 | NA | 14 | TRBV19
TGTGCCAGCAGTTTACTAGGCGGACTAGCGCAAGAGAGCTCCTACGAGCAGTACTTC | CASSLLGGLAQESSYEQYF | TRBJ2-7 | TRBD2 | NA | 19 | TRBV28
TGTGCCAGCAGTGTCCCGGGACAGAATTCACCCCTCCACTTT | CASSVPGQNSPLHF | TRBJ1-6 | TRBD1 | NA | 14 | TRBV27
TGTGCCAGCGGGGGGGACAGGGTAAGGTATGGCTACACCTTC | CASGGDRVRYGYTF | TRBJ1-2 | TRBD1 | once | 14 | TRBV2
TGTGCCAGCCGGAGCTCCTACGAGCAGTACTTC | CASRSSYEQYF | TRBJ2-7 | NA | NA | 11 | TRBV28
TGTGCCAGCAGCGTTTGGGCCCCCTATGGCTACACCTTC | CASSVWAPYGYTF | TRBJ1-2 | NA | NA | 13 | TRBV9
TGTGCCAGCAGTCTTAGCGGTCTCCAAGAGACCCAGTACTTC | CASSLSGLQETQYF | TRBJ2-5 | NA | NA | 14 | TRBV6-6
TGTGCCAGCTCACCGTCCAGGGGAGGCAATCAGCCCCAGCATTTT | CASSPSRGGNQPQHF | TRBJ1-5 | NA | few | 15 | TRBV18
TGTGCCAGCAGCCCATCCCCCAGCGCTAAGAATGAGCAGTTCTTC | CASSPSPSAKNEQFF | TRBJ2-1 | NA | NA | 15 | TRBV7-3
TGTGCCAGCTCCGGGTTTAATGAAAAACTGTTTTTT | CASSGFNEKLFF | TRBJ1-4 | NA | NA | 12 | TRBV2
TGTGCCAGCAGTCCTATCGGGAGGTCCCAAGAGACCCAGTACTTC | CASSPIGRSQETQYF | TRBJ2-5 | TRBD2 | NA | 15 | TRBV27
TGTGCCAGTGAAGGGGCAGAATCCACAGATACGCAGTATTTT | CASEGAESTDTQYF | TRBJ2-3 | NA | NA | 14 | TRBV2
TGTGCCAGTAGTAGGGACAGAGGCGAGCAGTACTTC | CASSRDRGEQYF | TRBJ2-7 | TRBD1 | NA | 12 | TRBV19
TGTGCCAGCAGGAGGGGGCGAGAAGCTGGAAACACCATATATTTT | CASRRGREAGNTIYF | TRBJ1-3 | TRBD1 | NA | 15 | TRBV28
TGTGCCATCAGTGACAACAGGGGGGGCAATCAGCCCCAGCATTTT | CAISDNRGGNQPQHF | TRBJ1-5 | TRBD1 | NA | 15 | TRBV10-3
TGTGCCAGCAGCTTAGGACTGAGAGAGACCCAGTACTTC | CASSLGLRETQYF | TRBJ2-5 | NA | NA | 13 | TRBV11-2
TGTGCCAGCTCACCGAGCACCGCGAGTACTGAAGCTTTCTTT | CASSPSTASTEAFF | TRBJ1-1 | NA | NA | 14 | TRBV18
TGTGCCAGCTCCGAGGTTGGCACTAATGAAAAACTGTTTTTT | CASSEVGTNEKLFF | TRBJ1-4 | NA | once | 14 | TRBV18